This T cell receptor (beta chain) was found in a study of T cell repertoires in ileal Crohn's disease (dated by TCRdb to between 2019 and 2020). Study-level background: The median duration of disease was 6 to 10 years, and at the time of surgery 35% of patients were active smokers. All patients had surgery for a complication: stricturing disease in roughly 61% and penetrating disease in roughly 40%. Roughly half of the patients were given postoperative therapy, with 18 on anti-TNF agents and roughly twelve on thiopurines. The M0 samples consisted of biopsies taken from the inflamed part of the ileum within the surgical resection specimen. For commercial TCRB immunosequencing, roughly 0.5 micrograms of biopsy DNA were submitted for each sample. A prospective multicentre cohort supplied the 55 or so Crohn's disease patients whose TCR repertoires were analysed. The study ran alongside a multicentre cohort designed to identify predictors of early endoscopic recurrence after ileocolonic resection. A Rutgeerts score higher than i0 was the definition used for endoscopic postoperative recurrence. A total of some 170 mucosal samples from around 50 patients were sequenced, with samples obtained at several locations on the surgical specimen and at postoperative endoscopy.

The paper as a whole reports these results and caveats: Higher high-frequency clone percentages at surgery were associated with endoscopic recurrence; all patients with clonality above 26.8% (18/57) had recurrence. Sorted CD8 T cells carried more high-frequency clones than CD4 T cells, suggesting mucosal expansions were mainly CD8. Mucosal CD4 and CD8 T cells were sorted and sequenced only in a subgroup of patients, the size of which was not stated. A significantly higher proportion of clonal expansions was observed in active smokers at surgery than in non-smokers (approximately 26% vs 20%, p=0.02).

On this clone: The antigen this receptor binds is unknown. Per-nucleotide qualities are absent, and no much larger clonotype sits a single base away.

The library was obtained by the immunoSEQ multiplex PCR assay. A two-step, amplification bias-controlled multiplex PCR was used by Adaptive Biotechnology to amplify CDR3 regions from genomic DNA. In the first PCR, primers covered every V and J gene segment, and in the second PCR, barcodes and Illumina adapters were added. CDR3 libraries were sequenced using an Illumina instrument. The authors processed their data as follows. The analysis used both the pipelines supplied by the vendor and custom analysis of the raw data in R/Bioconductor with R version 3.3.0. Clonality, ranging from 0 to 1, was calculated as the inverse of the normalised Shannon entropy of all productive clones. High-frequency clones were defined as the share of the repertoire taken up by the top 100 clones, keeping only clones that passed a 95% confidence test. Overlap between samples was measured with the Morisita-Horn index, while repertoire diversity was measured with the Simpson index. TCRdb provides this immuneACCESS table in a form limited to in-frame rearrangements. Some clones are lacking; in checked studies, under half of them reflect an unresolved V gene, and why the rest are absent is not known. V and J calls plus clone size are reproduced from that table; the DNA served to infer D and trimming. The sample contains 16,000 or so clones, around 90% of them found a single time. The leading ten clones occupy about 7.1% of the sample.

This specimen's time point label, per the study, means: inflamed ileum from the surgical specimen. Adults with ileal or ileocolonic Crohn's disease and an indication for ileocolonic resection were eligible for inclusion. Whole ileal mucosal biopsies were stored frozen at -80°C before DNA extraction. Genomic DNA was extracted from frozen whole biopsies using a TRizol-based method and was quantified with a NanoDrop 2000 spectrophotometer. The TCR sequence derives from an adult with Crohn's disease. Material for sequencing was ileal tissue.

The CDR3 sequence is CATSWDRDSGSGNTIYF. The nucleotides read TGTGCCACCAGCTGGGACAGGGATTCAGGCTCTGGAAACACCATATATTTT. The sequence joins TRBV15 to TRBJ1-3, and 9 junction bases match TRBD1. From the germline V gene (reference sequence), CDR1 is LNHNV and CDR2 is YYDKDF. Inclusive of the bounding cysteine and phenylalanine, the CDR3 is 17 residues long. Only the CDR3 DNA is retained, 51 bases long and in frame from the first base. V is trimmed back by 5 bases and J by 0 bases, and the junction contains 8 bases that no gene match accounts for.